The next 26 T cell receptor beta chains were all read from a single sample in a study of response to subunit inactivated influenza vaccine. TCRdb reprocessed the RT-PCR reads with MiXCR, giving one entry per CDR3 protein. The data show roughly 780,000 distinct CDR3 sequences, with about a fifth seen just once and roughly a tenth held by the top ten. The material sequenced was PBMCs from blood, taken 5 days after vaccination. The receptors come from a man aged 45 to 65 who received an inactivated influenza vaccine.

This clonotype showed up just a few times. The rearrangement uses TRBV6-1 and TRBJ1-1; the D gene is possibly TRBD1 (6 bases). Germline values: CDR1 MNHNS, CDR2 SASEGT. The V end was cut by 6 bases, the J end by 4 bases, with 15 bases between. The length of the CDR3 is 14 residues. CDR3 sequence reads: CASREQGGVTEAFF. The CDR3 region has the DNA TGTGCCAGCAGAGAACAGGGAGGCGTCACTGAAGCTTTCTTT.

This clonotype was counted a few times. The rearrangement uses TRBV5-1 and TRBJ2-1; 10 nucleotides agree with TRBD2. V was clipped by 2 bases and J by 4 bases; unmatched bases: 15. This CDR3 spans 19 amino acids. Germline V gives CDR1 SGHRS, CDR2 YFSETQ. The CDR3 sequence is CASSFLPAQLAGAYNEQFF. The DNA of the CDR3 is TGCGCCAGCAGCTTTTTACCCGCTCAGCTAGCGGGGGCGTACAATGAGCAGTTCTTC.

A word on this clonotype: A much larger clone differs by one base, so this may be a read error. The chain employs TRBV12-3 or TRBV12-4 and TRBJ2-1, with D maybe TRBD2 (6 bases). This CDR3 spans 13 amino acids. V lost 7 bases to trimming and J lost 10 bases, with 17 bases between them. The DNA for the CDR3 is TGTGCCAGCAATTTTACACGTCGGGGGGAGCAGTTCTTC. Translation gives CASNFTRRGEQFF.

This clonotype came up a few times. The genes are TRBV13 and TRBJ2-7; D not certain. Germline V gene data show CDR1 as PRHDT and CDR2 as FYEKMQ (reference sequence). The CDR3 is made up of 17 amino acids. V was cut by 0 bases and J by 2 bases, with 17 bases left in between. CDR3 amino acids: CASSLGSWAVLPYEQYF. The DNA of the CDR3 is TGTGCCAGCAGCTTAGGGTCTTGGGCGGTCCTTCCCTACGAGCAGTACTTC.

The V call is TRBV3-1, the J call TRBJ2-1, with D perhaps matching TRBD2 (6 bases). Germline CDR1 and CDR2: LGHDT and YNNKEL (reference sequence). The CDR3 totals 14 residues. V was trimmed by 4 bases and J by 9 bases, leaving 16 bases between them. This CDR3 reads CASSPQGGYTEQFF. As DNA, the CDR3 is TGTGCCAGCAGCCCCCAGGGAGGTTATACTGAGCAGTTCTTC.

This chain uses TRBV20-1 with TRBJ2-5, with TRBD2 matching 15 bases. V lost 1 base to trimming and J lost 3 bases; unmatched junction nucleotides: 0. The CDR3 is 15 residues long. Per the germline V gene, CDR1 is DFQATT and CDR2 is SNEGSKA (reference sequence). The chain's CDR3 is CSARGTSGREETQYF. Here the CDR3 DNA reads TGCAGTGCTAGAGGGACTAGCGGGAGGGAAGAGACCCAGTACTTC.

The table lists this clonotype with a few counts. The gene calls are TRBV6-6 and TRBJ2-7, with D hard to call. Trimming stripped 6 bases from V and 4 bases from J, with 13 bases between. The CDR3 runs 13 residues. Germline assignment: CDR1 MNHNY and CDR2 SVGAGI (reference sequence). CDR3 residues: CASRDPDRYEQYF. CDR3 sequence (DNA): TGTGCCAGCAGAGACCCTGACCGTTACGAGCAGTACTTC.

V is TRBV3-1 and J is TRBJ2-2; D call uncertain. This CDR3 has 13 residues. Deletions cut 1 base from V and 5 bases from J, with 5 bases between. The germline V gene has CDR1 LGHDT and CDR2 YNNKEL (reference sequence). CDR3 bases: TGTGCCAGCAGCCAAGCTCTGACCGGGGAGCTGTTTTTT. Its translation is CASSQALTGELFF.

V and J are TRBV5-1 and TRBJ2-1; possible D gene TRBD2, 5 bases. V was shortened by 4 bases and J by 4 bases, with 9 bases between the two germline ends. CDR1 SGHRS and CDR2 YFSETQ come from the germline V gene. The CDR3 runs to 13 residues. In DNA, the CDR3 is TGCGCCAGCAGCCCCGGGGAGTACAATGAGCAGTTCTTC. Translation: CASSPGEYNEQFF.

The rearrangement joins TRBV29-1 to TRBJ2-3; D is perhaps TRBD2 (6 bases). The CDR3 is made up of 14 amino acids. V lost 4 bases and J lost 6, with 17 bases in between. From germline, CDR1 is SQVTM and CDR2 ANQGSEA. The CDR3 spells CSVVRELPADTQYF. CDR3 in DNA: TGCAGCGTTGTCCGGGAGCTACCGGCTGATACGCAGTATTTT.

This clonotype has a handful of counts. The chain is built from TRBV7-8 and TRBJ2-7; D is possibly TRBD2 (5 bases). CDR3 size: 15 residues. Trimming shortened V by 4 bases and J by 2 bases, and 15 bases separated the two germline ends. Germline CDR1 SGHVS, CDR2 FQNEAQ. The CDR3 sequence is CASSSQTGSAYEQYF. The DNA of the CDR3 is TGTGCCAGCAGCTCGCAGACGGGGAGCGCCTACGAGCAGTACTTC.

V gene TRBV7-9 combines with J gene TRBJ2-2; 7 nucleotides match TRBD1. The CDR3 spans 15 residues. The V gene end was trimmed by 6 bases and the J gene end by 0 bases; junction bases not matched to a gene: 4. Germline values: CDR1 SEHNR, CDR2 FQNEAQ (reference sequence). CDR3 protein: CASRQGTANTGELFF. CDR3 sequence (DNA): TGTGCCAGCAGACAGGGGACAGCGAACACCGGGGAGCTGTTTTTT.

This clonotype appeared a few times. The chain recombines TRBV25-1 with TRBJ1-3, with D unresolved. CDR1 is MGHDK, CDR2 SYGVNS, per germline. Trimming stripped 2 bases from V and 0 bases from J, with 14 bases between. This CDR3 comprises 17 residues. The CDR3 loop is CASSETPAGSSGNTIYF. The CDR3 region has the DNA TGTGCCAGCAGTGAAACCCCCGCGGGCAGCTCTGGAAACACCATATATTTT.

This clonotype was found a few times. V is TRBV28 and J is TRBJ2-1, with 9 positions matching TRBD2. CDR1 MDHEN and CDR2 SYDVKM come from the germline V gene. The CDR3 loop spans 16 amino acids. V dropped 6 bases and J dropped 0; count of bases not matched to a gene: 6. CDR3: CASRSLAGRSYNEQFF. CDR3 in DNA: TGTGCCAGCAGATCTCTAGCGGGGCGCTCCTACAATGAGCAGTTCTTC.

CDR3 in amino acids: CASSYRLAGGPTDTQYF. The CDR3 nucleotides are TGTGCCAGCAGCTACAGACTAGCGGGGGGGCCGACAGATACGCAGTATTTT. The V and J genes are TRBV7-6 and TRBJ2-3; 14 bases are a match to TRBD2. The junction had 6 bases not matched to a gene; V was cut back by 4 bases and J by 3 bases. CDR1 is SGHVS, CDR2 FNYEAQ, per germline. This CDR3 comprises 17 residues.

As concerns this clonotype: This CDR3 fails to terminate in the conserved phenylalanine or tryptophan, so it likely reflects a read error. It is unclear where the CDR3 begins or ends on the DNA, so no DNA is shown, and the CDR3 is as TCRdb lists it. The chain employs TRBV3-1 and TRBJ1-1. The CDR3 length is 10 residues, termini included. Germline CDR1 and CDR2: LGHDT and YNNKEL (reference sequence). The CDR3 protein is CASSPPGPSG.

This clonotype turned up a few times. The rearrangement joins TRBV7-2 to TRBJ2-7; 8 bases align to TRBD2. The CDR3 is 17 amino acids. The ends lost 1 base at V and 2 bases at J; junction bases unmatched: 10. CDR1 and CDR2 from the germline V gene are SGHTA and FQGNSA. For the CDR3, the DNA is TGTGCCAGCAGCTTAGGGCGAGAGCGGGGGACGACCTACGAGCAGTACTTC. This translates into CASSLGRERGTTYEQYF.

This chain uses TRBV29-1 with TRBJ2-7; D unclear. V was pared by 7 bases and J by 2 bases, with 18 bases between. The CDR3 has 14 residues. CDR1 is SQVTM and CDR2 is ANQGSEA in the germline V gene. CDR3 sequence: CSAIGNAGPYEQYF. CDR3 in DNA: TGCAGCGCCATAGGGAATGCAGGACCCTACGAGCAGTACTTC.

The chain combines TRBV11-2 with TRBJ1-1; TRBD1 matches 7 bases. Germline CDR1 SGHAT, CDR2 FQNNGV. With 1 base clipped from V and 2 bases from J, the junction kept 10 bases outside the gene matches. The CDR3 covers 17 residues. CDR3 nucleotides: TGTGCCAGCAGCTTAGGGCCGACAGGGTGGGCAAACACTGAAGCTTTCTTT. It specifies CASSLGPTGWANTEAFF.

In this sample, this clonotype turned up a few times. The chain is built from TRBV5-1 and TRBJ2-1, with 9 nucleotides matching TRBD2. With V trimmed by 4 bases and J by 5 bases, 7 bases remained unmatched. Per the germline V gene, CDR1 is SGHRS and CDR2 is YFSETQ. The CDR3 consists of 15 residues. The CDR3 here is CASSGDSGGNNEQFF. Written as DNA, the CDR3 is TGCGCCAGCAGCGGCGACAGCGGGGGGAACAATGAGCAGTTCTTC.

This clonotype was observed many times. V is TRBV12-3 or TRBV12-4 and J is TRBJ1-1; unclear D gene. The CDR3 has 13 amino acids. Trimming cost V 4 bases and J 1 base, with 7 bases left between them. The CDR3 loop is CASSWAENTEAFF. The DNA for the CDR3 is TGTGCCAGCAGTTGGGCAGAGAACACTGAAGCTTTCTTT.

This clonotype was seen more than once but under ten times. The chain couples TRBV6-5 to TRBJ2-5; possibly TRBD2 for D (5 bases). The length of the CDR3 is 15 residues. V was shortened by 0 bases and J by 5 bases, with 13 bases between the two germline ends. Germline V gene data show CDR1 as MNHEY and CDR2 as SVGAGI. CDR3 coding DNA: TGTGCCAGCAGTTACTCGGCAGGAACGGGGGAGACCCAGTACTTC. It translates to CASSYSAGTGETQYF.

The rearrangement links TRBV6-2 or TRBV6-3 to TRBJ1-1; D possibly corresponds to TRBD1 (5 bases). Germline V gene data show CDR1 as MNHEY and CDR2 as SVGEGT. The CDR3 has 14 amino acids. Trimming stripped 6 bases from V and 3 bases from J, with 14 bases between. The CDR3: CASRRRGVYTEAFF. CDR3 nucleotides: TGTGCCAGCAGGAGACGAGGGGTGTACACTGAAGCTTTCTTT.

A few counts support this clonotype. The gene calls are TRBV5-1 and TRBJ2-2; TRBD1 matches 8 bases. The junction had 7 bases not matched to a gene; V was cut back by 5 bases and J by 4 bases. In germline, CDR1 is SGHRS, CDR2 YFSETQ. The CDR3 has 15 amino acids. CDR3 bases: TGCGCCAGCAGGGATGGGACAGGAATCACCGGGGAGCTGTTTTTT. It codes for CASRDGTGITGELFF.

This clonotype was observed a handful of times. The chain couples TRBV27 to TRBJ2-7; 15 nucleotides align to TRBD2. The CDR3 extends over 17 amino acids. The germline V gene has CDR1 MNHEY and CDR2 SMNVEV (reference sequence). Trimming cost V 5 bases and J 3 bases; bases outside gene matches: 8. The CDR3 sequence: CASSPLGLAGGVYEQYF. The CDR3 DNA reads as TGTGCCAGCAGTCCCCTAGGACTAGCGGGAGGGGTCTACGAGCAGTACTTC.

The CDR3 sequence: CASQTGSVSEQYF. CDR3 bases: TGTGCCAGCCAGACAGGGAGTGTGTCCGAGCAGTACTTC. V is TRBV6-2 or TRBV6-3 and J is TRBJ2-7; 7 bases are shared with TRBD1. CDR3 length: 13 residues. Per germline, CDR1 MNHEY and CDR2 SVGEGT. Trimming removed 8 bases from V and 6 bases from J; junction bases left unmatched: 10.